This TCR beta chain comes out of a study of cytomegalovirus exposure and HLA in healthy donors (TCRdb year 2017). About the study as a whole: According to an earlier analysis of a few hundred of the donors, some 180 million T cells yielded 117 million unique TCR beta sequences and 250 to 350 Gb of sequence data. All discovery cohort repertoires had been generated using a single sequencing platform. In the later analysis, no new phenotypic data were used to find candidate immune exposures; instead, reliance was placed on TCR beta sequences and their occurrence across donors. An earlier analysis of 500 to 650 of the donors applied high-throughput TCR beta sequencing to assess whether each TCR beta V gene segment acted as functional or pseudogenic. An early release covering 550 to 700 HLA-typed donors comprised about 320 gigabases of sequencing data and tens of millions of unique TCR sequences. The study aimed to test whether cataloging public T cell receptors could reveal signatures of past pathogen exposure. Of the 300 to 450 genotyped donors, 65% to 90% were placed in the genetic ancestry cluster associated with self-reported Caucasian donors. A few DR-DQ haplotypes were treated as single units for association and clustering because of strong linkage in the cohort. Typing coverage varied by locus: 629-630 donors for A, B, C, DRB1 and DQB1; 522 for DQA1; nearly 610 for DPA1; under 490 for DPB1. The study profiled the T cell repertoires of hundreds of subjects by immunosequencing and related them to cytomegalovirus serostatus. Genome-wide SNP genotypes for about 65% of the roughly 670 donors were used in a later genetic analysis, which treated that subset as a discovery cohort. Among about 400 genotyped donors of the cohort, an average of approximately 240,000 unique TCR beta nucleotide sequences was sequenced per donor, of which approximately 18% were non-productive. HLA typing included class I and class II loci at four-digit resolution. High-throughput TCR immunosequencing, statistical association of individual TCRs with disease status, and machine learning were combined to predict cytomegalovirus infection status. Besides the first cohort of about 730 subjects, a separate validation cohort made up of roughly 120 different subjects was used. Alongside the repertoire data, information on donor age, sex, ethnicity and CMV serostatus was compiled. A later analysis re-examined previously published TCR beta repertoires from 600 to 700 donors and added high-resolution HLA genotyping to investigate patterns of TCR occurrence.

Libraries came from the immunoSEQ multiplex PCR assay. A mixture of 60 forward primers for TCR Vbeta segments and 13 reverse primers for TCR Jbeta segments was used in the multiplex PCR. The CDR3 region of rearranged TCR beta genes was amplified from genomic DNA with a multiplex PCR assay. Amplified TCR beta libraries were sequenced as 87-base-pair reads on the Illumina HiSeq System. The original pipeline was this. Across the 670 or so repertoires, a later analysis counted some 80 million unique TCR beta chains, 9.5 million to 12 million of which were shared by at least two donors. To remove PCR and sequencing errors, raw reads were error-corrected and collapsed into unique sequences using a nearest-neighbor algorithm that merged closely related sequences. Alignment of CDR3 sequences to IMGT reference sequences was used to assign V, D and J gene segments. Each retained sequence needed at least a six-nucleotide match to both a V gene segment and a J gene segment. A rearrangement was called productive if the CDR3 had no stop codons and remained in frame with V and J, and every other rearrangement was called non-productive. Following IMGT convention, CDR3 was defined as the stretch from the second conserved V-encoded cysteine up to the conserved J-encoded phenylalanine. Sequences without an unambiguous match to a single V gene segment were excluded from the earlier analysis of approximately 560 of the donors. An earlier analysis of approximately 590 of the donors called V segments functional above 56.7% productive rearrangements and segregating when the between-donor standard deviation exceeded 5%. To diagnose cytomegalovirus status from the catalog of TCR beta chain sequences, a statistical classification framework was built. V and J gene assignment, in a later analysis, came from comparing TCR nucleotide sequences with IMGT/GENE-DB human TR gene sequences. In a later analysis, CDR3 sequences and most-parsimonious VDJ recombination scenarios were assigned using the TCRdist pipeline. In a later analysis, each TCR beta chain was defined by its CDR3 amino acid sequence together with its V-gene family, and reads without a unique V-gene family were excluded. A later analysis removed 500 to 600 highly shared, low-generation-probability nucleotide sequences to deal with suspected cross-contamination and a sequencing artifact. In a later analysis, a clonal expansion index for each public chain was calculated from normalized within-repertoire ranks of inferred template counts. A later analysis computed generation probabilities with a VDJ recombination model fitted to out-of-frame rearrangements, and checked the results against IGoR. In a later analysis, hypergeometric tests were used to score TCR-TCR, TCR-HLA and TCR-CMV co-occurrence, with a repertoire-size bias correction applied to TCR pairs. To estimate false discovery rates, a later analysis permuted the HLA or CMV assignments 20 times. A later analysis grouped co-occurring TCRs with DBSCAN, adding TCRdist sequence similarity when clustering within HLA-allele-positive subsets. Co-occurrence clustering excluded repertoires with fewer than 30,000 or more than 120,000 public chains, plus five with anomalous nucleotide sharing. As stored in TCRdb, this immuneACCESS dataset retains in-frame rearrangements with V and J assigned. A fraction of the clones does not appear; measured against another copy, unresolved V genes explain less than half of the discrepancy, and the remainder lacks a known reason. That table furnishes V, J and clone size, whereas the DNA furnished D and trimming. The sample table records about 130,000 clones; over 70% of these occur just once. Together, the top ten hold around 1.8% of the sample.

The cohort consisted of fewer than 700 healthy bone marrow donors. Cohort members were all nominally healthy when sampled, although unrecorded immune exposures were likely present. The donor tested CMV seronegative, placing the donor among the 300 to 400 seronegative members of the cohort. A peripheral blood sample was provided by each donor, and peripheral blood mononuclear cells were used for TCR beta sequencing. The Qiagen DNeasy Blood Extraction Kit was used to extract genomic DNA from the blood cell samples. The paper as a whole reports these results and caveats: Most CMV-associated TCR beta chains appeared to be HLA-restricted in a later analysis, and the HLA associations seemed to be driven largely by CMV exposure. Strong co-occurrence of HLA alleles, especially DR and DQ, made assigning TCR associations to individual alleles difficult. Because HLA typing was missing for some donors at each locus, association tests included only the typed subset. In this cohort, only TCR beta chains were sequenced, and detectable features were limited by the absence of alpha or paired-chain data. According to a later analysis, TCR association rates differed among HLA loci, with DRB1 alleles showing the most associated TCRs and HLA-C alleles showing the fewest. Compared with the roughly 670-donor mean, donors in an Asian-associated ancestry cluster had fewer N-insertions in productive TCRs, according to a later genetic analysis. It was suggested by the authors that the approach could potentially be generalized to other disease states and immunological phenotypes. In an earlier analysis of a few hundred of the donors, most TCR beta V segments were observed in productive rearrangements about 87% or about 30% of the time, broadly matching IMGT annotations. Roughly uniform sequencing depth across donors was assumed in presence/absence analyses, although this assumption may not hold. In a later analysis, several top co-occurrence clusters were reported to appear linked to parvovirus B19, influenza, CMV and Epstein-Barr virus. Most TCR sequences were seen in very few donors, while some public TCRs were found in many individuals. The 87-base-pair reads could not distinguish some IMGT-functional V segments, including TRBV6-2 and TRBV6-3, so those segments were excluded. A few of the identified cytomegalovirus-associated TCR beta chains were confirmed in vitro to be specific for cytomegalovirus antigens. The classifier was reported to diagnose cytomegalovirus status with high specificity and sensitivity in both the original cohort and the validation cohort. In the study, around 150 TCR beta chains were listed as associated with cytomegalovirus. A later analysis associated 15,000 to 20,000 TCR beta sequences with specific HLA alleles at a false discovery rate of 0.05. V-gene and J-gene trimming of TCR beta chains was associated with a missense DCLRE1C variant in a later genetic analysis, and the association was replicated in an independent cohort. Correlated functional status among segregating V segments might be attributable to linkage disequilibrium, but an unknown experimental factor could not be ruled out. About 15 rarely observed V segments, including chromosome 9 orphons, were excluded from the earlier analysis of some 590 of the donors because counts were too low. A further reported finding was that TCR beta sequences accurately predicted the HLA-A and HLA-B alleles for most subjects in the first cohort. A cluster of highly shared sequence variants was judged likely to represent a technical artifact of the sequencing pipeline. Compared with equally common non-associated chains, HLA-associated TCR beta chains in a later analysis were more clonally expanded and had lower generation probabilities. The only immune exposure information available for the cohort was CMV serostatus.

CDR1 and CDR2, looked up from the germline V gene, are MNHNS and SASEGT. V trim: 5 bases; J trim: 5 bases; unmatched bases: 11. From cysteine to phenylalanine, the CDR3 is 15 amino acids long. The sequence is cut down to CDR3 DNA, 45 bases in frame from base 1. The table lists this clone with a count of one. What this receptor recognizes is not known. Per-base qualities were not stored, and no clone one base away is much larger. The rearranged chain carries TRBV6-1 and TRBJ1-2, with 7 bases aligning to TRBD1. The source is a woman aged 40 to 55 in good health and CMV-seronegative. Sequencing input: PBMCs. The CDR3 loop reads CASSSDRRGPYGYTF. The sequenced DNA: TGTGCCAGCAGTTCGGACAGGCGGGGACCTTATGGCTACACCTTC.